Listed below are T cell receptor beta chains from one sample, sequenced in a study of cytomegalovirus exposure and HLA in healthy donors. Method: immunoSEQ multiplex PCR; TCRdb's copy keeps in-frame clones and lacks some. The sample yields 150,000 to 200,000 clones, 81% seen once. Sequencing was performed on PBMCs. These receptors came from a woman aged 18-35 years in good health and CMV-seropositive. The CDR3 runs from the conserved cysteine through the conserved F or W. The D gene is left open where the match is weak. Rows may omit the clone size; those that give it use once, few, many or a size class.

v_gene: TRBV4-1
abundance: .
d_gene: .
j_gene: TRBJ1-2
CDR3aa: CASRRPGGNYGYTF

v_gene: TRBV7-9
abundance: .
d_gene: TRBD1
j_gene: TRBJ1-1
CDR3aa: CASSRGQLQGKFTEAFF

v_gene: TRBV5-1
abundance: .
d_gene: TRBD2
j_gene: TRBJ2-7
CDR3aa: CASRYAGGTYEQYF

v_gene: TRBV12-5
abundance: .
d_gene: .
j_gene: TRBJ2-1
CDR3aa: CASGTTFDGNNEQFF

v_gene: TRBV7-3
abundance: once
d_gene: .
j_gene: TRBJ2-1
CDR3aa: CASSLVRAKINEQFF

v_gene: TRBV23-1
abundance: .
d_gene: TRBD2
j_gene: TRBJ2-1
CDR3aa: CASGGGNGLFF

v_gene: TRBV7-7
abundance: .
d_gene: .
j_gene: TRBJ2-1
CDR3aa: CASSLFQGYEQFF

v_gene: TRBV9
abundance: once
d_gene: .
j_gene: TRBJ1-1
CDR3aa: CASSVEWAGEAFF

v_gene: TRBV5-4
abundance: .
d_gene: .
j_gene: TRBJ2-5
CDR3aa: CASSLSLAQETQYF

v_gene: TRBV29-1
abundance: .
d_gene: .
j_gene: TRBJ1-1
CDR3aa: CSVWDIRNTEAFF

v_gene: TRBV6-1
abundance: .
d_gene: TRBD2
j_gene: TRBJ2-7
CDR3aa: CASSKPSGGLYEQYF

v_gene: TRBV2
abundance: .
d_gene: TRBD2
j_gene: .
CDR3aa: CASNRREEGYEQYF

v_gene: TRBV4-2
abundance: .
d_gene: TRBD2
j_gene: TRBJ2-1
CDR3aa: CASSQRDGTSGNNEQFF

v_gene: TRBV6-1
abundance: .
d_gene: .
j_gene: TRBJ2-1
CDR3aa: CASSEGRLLGEFF

v_gene: TRBV29-1
abundance: .
d_gene: .
j_gene: TRBJ1-2
CDR3aa: CSVEAGFANYGYTF

v_gene: TRBV5-4
abundance: .
d_gene: .
j_gene: TRBJ2-4
CDR3aa: CASSYGTAAANIQYF

v_gene: TRBV5-4
abundance: .
d_gene: .
j_gene: TRBJ2-5
CDR3aa: CASSDDSTYQETQYF

v_gene: TRBV4-1
abundance: .
d_gene: TRBD1
j_gene: TRBJ1-1
CDR3aa: CASSQAWTGLTEAFF

v_gene: TRBV6-5
abundance: .
d_gene: .
j_gene: TRBJ2-5
CDR3aa: CASSAVASGETQYF

v_gene: TRBV2
abundance: .
d_gene: .
j_gene: TRBJ1-2
CDR3aa: CASSEVLSNYGYTF

v_gene: TRBV7-6
abundance: .
d_gene: TRBD2
j_gene: TRBJ2-7
CDR3aa: CASSKTGGREQYF

v_gene: TRBV18
abundance: .
d_gene: TRBD2
j_gene: TRBJ2-3
CDR3aa: CASSPPRTSGGAADTQYF

v_gene: TRBV4-2
abundance: .
d_gene: .
j_gene: TRBJ2-5
CDR3aa: CASSHPQGTLTETQYF

v_gene: TRBV5-1
abundance: .
d_gene: .
j_gene: TRBJ1-1
CDR3aa: CASSLEGQLNTEAFF

v_gene: TRBV7-3
abundance: once
d_gene: .
j_gene: TRBJ2-5
CDR3aa: CASSLGVETQYF

v_gene: TRBV7-9
abundance: .
d_gene: .
j_gene: TRBJ2-5
CDR3aa: CASSLIRAGTFQETQYF

v_gene: TRBV30
abundance: few
d_gene: TRBD1
j_gene: TRBJ2-2
CDR3aa: CAWSGVVGQDSGELFF

v_gene: TRBV30
abundance: .
d_gene: .
j_gene: TRBJ1-4
CDR3aa: CAWSDVGVNEKLFF

v_gene: TRBV5-6
abundance: .
d_gene: .
j_gene: TRBJ2-5
CDR3aa: CASSLKVGETQYF

v_gene: TRBV27
abundance: .
d_gene: .
j_gene: TRBJ2-3
CDR3aa: CASTLGRTDTQYF

v_gene: TRBV27
abundance: .
d_gene: TRBD2
j_gene: TRBJ2-1
CDR3aa: CASSSHRLAGDNNEQFF

v_gene: TRBV30
abundance: .
d_gene: .
j_gene: TRBJ2-1
CDR3aa: CAGKAGPNYNEQFF

v_gene: TRBV5-1
abundance: few
d_gene: TRBD1
j_gene: TRBJ1-1
CDR3aa: CASSLPPGTGRANTEAFF

v_gene: TRBV5-6
abundance: once
d_gene: TRBD2
j_gene: TRBJ2-3
CDR3aa: CASSLVSSGGKTDTQYF

v_gene: TRBV7-8
abundance: .
d_gene: TRBD2
j_gene: TRBJ2-5
CDR3aa: CASSSSGGIQETQYF

v_gene: TRBV9
abundance: .
d_gene: .
j_gene: TRBJ2-1
CDR3aa: CASSVAAGGSQGEQFF

v_gene: TRBV15
abundance: .
d_gene: .
j_gene: TRBJ2-6
CDR3aa: CATGDAASGANGLTF

v_gene: TRBV2
abundance: .
d_gene: TRBD2
j_gene: TRBJ2-5
CDR3aa: CASHLRAGVMETQYF

v_gene: TRBV7-3
abundance: .
d_gene: .
j_gene: TRBJ1-2
CDR3aa: CASSLLGGYGYTF

v_gene: TRBV29-1
abundance: few
d_gene: .
j_gene: TRBJ2-3
CDR3aa: CSVERSGTDTQYF